This record concerns one T cell receptor beta chain sequence. Its antigen is undetermined. TCRdb keeps only in-frame clones here, not all; method: immunoSEQ multiplex PCR. The sample includes around 50,000 clones, approximately 75% seen only once; the top ten take roughly 17%. This record belongs to a study of T cells in tumors after PD-1 blockade. The overall study: Peripheral blood samples averaged 36,536 unique clonotypes and roughly 110,000 templates. Overall study findings and caveats: About 41% of tumor TCR clonotypes were also found in blood.

V was trimmed by 7 bases and J by 6 bases, leaving 19 bases between them. In germline, CDR1 is MDHEN, CDR2 SYDVKM. This CDR3 is 14 amino acids long. This TCR was recovered from a human donor with basal cell carcinoma. The V gene is TRBV28, the J gene TRBJ2-7, with D perhaps TRBD1 or TRBD2 (5 bases each). The sample in question was PBMCs, obtained before anti-PD-1 treatment. The CDR3 DNA is TGTGCCAGCATTCCGGGACCCCGGGCCGGCGAGCAGTACTTC. Its protein product is CASIPGPRAGEQYF. The variable domain in full, completed from reference TRBV28 and TRBJ2-7, reads DVKVTQSSRYLVKRTGEKVFLECVQDMDHENMFWYRQDPGLGLRLIYFSYDVKMKEKGDIPEGYSVSREKKERFSLILESASTNQTSMYLCASIPGPRAGEQYFGPGTRLTVT.